The next 5 T cell receptor beta chains were all read from a single sample in a study of blood T cell repertoires in COVID-19. The assay was immunoSEQ multiplex PCR, and TCRdb's table has in-frame clones only and misses some. In the table there are some 100,000 clones, 85% to 90% of which are singletons. Sequenced sample: peripheral blood. These receptors originate from a human donor with acute or convalescent COVID-19. The donor label of this sample is uncertain.

The chain links TRBV7-2 to TRBJ2-7; 8 bases are a match to TRBD2. Looked up from germline, CDR1 is SGHTA and CDR2 is FQGNSA. V lost 2 bases and J lost 4; bases outside the gene matches: 4. The CDR3 totals 14 residues. The CDR3: CASSLTSGQYEQYF. CDR3 sequence (DNA): TGTGCCAGCAGCTTAACTAGCGGCCAGTACGAGCAGTACTTC. The full variable domain, rest sourced from reference TRBV7-2 and TRBJ2-7, is GAGVSQSPSNKVTEKGKDVELRCDPISGHTALYWYRQSLGQGLEFLIYFQGNSAPDKSGLPSDRFSAERTGGSVSTLTIQRTQQEDSAVYLCASSLTSGQYEQYFGPGTRLTVT.

The chain couples TRBV5-1 to TRBJ2-2, with 9 bases fitting TRBD2. V lost 1 base and J lost 5; bases outside the gene matches: 6. The CDR3 runs to 16 residues. Germline lookup yields CDR1 SGHRS and CDR2 YFSETQ. In DNA form, the CDR3 reads TGCGCCAGCAGCTTGTTACCTAGCGGGGAGACCGGGGAGCTGTTTTTT. Translated: CASSLLPSGETGELFF.

J is TRBJ2-7 and V is TRBV5-1, with a possible D match to TRBD1 (6 bases). V was clipped by 4 bases and J by 0 bases, with 8 bases between them. In germline, CDR1 is SGHRS, CDR2 YFSETQ. The CDR3 length is 13 residues. This chain's CDR3 is CASSEQGSYEQYF. The CDR3 DNA sequence: TGCGCCAGCAGCGAACAGGGCTCCTACGAGCAGTACTTC.

CDR3 DNA: TGTGCCAGCACCAATGACAAGCGGCAGCAGTACTTC. This encodes CASTNDKRQQYF. The rearrangement uses TRBV6-5 and TRBJ2-7; a possible D gene is TRBD2 (5 bases). The CDR3 consists of 12 residues. V gave up 7 bases and J gave up 8 bases, with 15 bases separating them. Germline values: CDR1 MNHEY, CDR2 SVGAGI.

For this clone: A read error may produce the germline difference seen at one junction end. V usage is TRBV3-1 (or the pseudogene TRBV3-2) and J usage is TRBJ1-6; 7 bases are shared with TRBD1. The germline CDR1 and CDR2 sequences are LGHDT and YNNKEL (reference sequence). The CDR3 totals 17 residues. The CDR3 bases are TGTGTCAGCAGCCAAGTTGGAGGGGGCACCTATAATTCACCCCTCCACTTT. This gives the protein CVSSQVGGGTYNSPLHF.